What follows describes a single T cell receptor beta chain. The data were taken from a study of T-cell reconstitution after alpha-beta-depleted transplantation in children. The CDR3 spans 16 residues. Trimming pared 5 bases from V and 0 bases from J, leaving 11 bases between. Germline V gene lookup returns CDR1 SGHAT and CDR2 FQDESV (reference sequence). Construction of the TCRbeta library involved unique molecular identifiers. Using its own MiXCR run on the PCR reads, TCRdb lists one record per CDR3 protein. Of some 490,000 distinct CDR3 sequences in the sample, approximately 13% were seen once. V is TRBV11-1 and J is TRBJ2-6; D is perhaps TRBD1 (5 bases). The source was PBMCs from the stem cell graft donor, collected from the stem cell graft. The clonotype originates from a human donor who donated a stem cell graft to a child with combined immunodeficiency. CDR3 protein: CASSLDTHSGANVLTF. In nucleotides, the CDR3 is TGTGCCAGCAGCCTGGACACGCACTCTGGGGCCAACGTCCTGACTTTC.